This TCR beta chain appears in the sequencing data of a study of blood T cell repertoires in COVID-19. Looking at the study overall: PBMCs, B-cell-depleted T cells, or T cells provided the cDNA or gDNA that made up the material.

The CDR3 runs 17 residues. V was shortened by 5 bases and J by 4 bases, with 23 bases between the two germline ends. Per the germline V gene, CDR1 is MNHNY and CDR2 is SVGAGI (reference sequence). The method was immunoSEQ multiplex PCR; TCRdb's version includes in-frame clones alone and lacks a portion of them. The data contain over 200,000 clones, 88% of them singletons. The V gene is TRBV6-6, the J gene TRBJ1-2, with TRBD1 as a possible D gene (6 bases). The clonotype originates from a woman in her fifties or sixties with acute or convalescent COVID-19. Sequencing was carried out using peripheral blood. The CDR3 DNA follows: TGTGCCAGCAGTCCCCCGGGCAGGGGAAACATGGGCTATGGCTACACCTTC. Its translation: CASSPPGRGNMGYGYTF.